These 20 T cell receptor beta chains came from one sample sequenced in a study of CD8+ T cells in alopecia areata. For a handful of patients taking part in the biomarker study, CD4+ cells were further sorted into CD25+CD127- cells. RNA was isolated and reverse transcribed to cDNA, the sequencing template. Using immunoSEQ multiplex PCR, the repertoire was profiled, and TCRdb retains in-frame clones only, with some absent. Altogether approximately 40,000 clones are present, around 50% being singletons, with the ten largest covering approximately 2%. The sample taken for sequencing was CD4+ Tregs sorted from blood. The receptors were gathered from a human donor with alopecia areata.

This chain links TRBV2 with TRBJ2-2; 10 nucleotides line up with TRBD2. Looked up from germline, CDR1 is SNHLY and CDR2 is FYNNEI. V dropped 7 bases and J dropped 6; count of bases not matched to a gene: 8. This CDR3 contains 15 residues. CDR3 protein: CASTVEAGGAGELFF. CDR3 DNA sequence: TGTGCCAGCACGGTAGAAGCGGGAGGGGCCGGGGAGCTGTTTTTT.

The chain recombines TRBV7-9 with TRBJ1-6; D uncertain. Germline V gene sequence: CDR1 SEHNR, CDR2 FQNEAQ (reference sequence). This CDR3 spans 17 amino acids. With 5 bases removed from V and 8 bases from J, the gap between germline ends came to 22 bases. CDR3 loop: CASSPPLSGRGHSPLHF. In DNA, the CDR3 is TGTGCCAGCAGCCCTCCGCTCTCAGGACGTGGACATTCACCCCTCCACTTT.

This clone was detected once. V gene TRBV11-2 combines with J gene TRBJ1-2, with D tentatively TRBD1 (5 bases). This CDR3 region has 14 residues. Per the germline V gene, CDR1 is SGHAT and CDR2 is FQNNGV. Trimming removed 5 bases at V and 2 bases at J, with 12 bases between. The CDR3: CASSQGRMNYGYTF. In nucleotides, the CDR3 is TGTGCCAGCAGCCAGGGACGTATGAACTATGGCTACACCTTC. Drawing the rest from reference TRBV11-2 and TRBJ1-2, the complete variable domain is EAGVAQSPRYKIIEKRQSVAFWCNPISGHATLYWYQQILGQGPKLLIQFQNNGVVDDSQLPKDRFSAERLKGVDSTLKIQPAKLEDSAVYLCASSQGRMNYGYTFGSGTRLTVV.

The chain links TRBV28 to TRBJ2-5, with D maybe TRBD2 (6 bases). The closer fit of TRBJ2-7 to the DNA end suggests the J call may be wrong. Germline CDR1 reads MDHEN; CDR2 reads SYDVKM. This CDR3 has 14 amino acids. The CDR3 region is CASNPPGGSYEQYF. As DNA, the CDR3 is TGTGCCAGCAACCCGCCCGGGGGCTCCTACGAGCAGTACTTC.

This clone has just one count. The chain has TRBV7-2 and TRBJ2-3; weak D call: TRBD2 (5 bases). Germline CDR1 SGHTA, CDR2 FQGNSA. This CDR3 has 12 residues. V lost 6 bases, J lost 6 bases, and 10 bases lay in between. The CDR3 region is CASSDYGDTQYF. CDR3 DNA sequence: TGTGCCAGCAGTGACTACGGGGATACGCAGTATTTT.

CDR3: CSVESRDGNYGYTF. The CDR3 DNA reads TGCAGCGTTGAATCCAGAGACGGAAACTATGGCTACACCTTC. The rearrangement links TRBV29-1 to TRBJ1-2, with D unresolved. CDR1 and CDR2 from the germline V gene are SQVTM and ANQGSEA. The CDR3 length is 14 residues. With 2 bases removed from V and 2 bases from J, the gap between germline ends came to 12 bases.

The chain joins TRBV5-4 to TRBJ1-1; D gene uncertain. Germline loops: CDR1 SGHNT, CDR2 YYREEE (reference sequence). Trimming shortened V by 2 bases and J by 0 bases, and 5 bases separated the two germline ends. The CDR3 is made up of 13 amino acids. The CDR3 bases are TGTGCCAGCAGCTTTGGGTTGAACACTGAAGCTTTCTTT. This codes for CASSFGLNTEAFF.

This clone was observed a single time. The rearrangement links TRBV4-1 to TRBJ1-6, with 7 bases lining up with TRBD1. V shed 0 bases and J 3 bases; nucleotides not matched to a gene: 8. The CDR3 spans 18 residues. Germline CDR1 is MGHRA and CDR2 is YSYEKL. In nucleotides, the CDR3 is TGCGCCAGCAGCCAAGATTGGCCAGGGGGAAGCTATAATTCACCCCTCCACTTT. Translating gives CASSQDWPGGSYNSPLHF.

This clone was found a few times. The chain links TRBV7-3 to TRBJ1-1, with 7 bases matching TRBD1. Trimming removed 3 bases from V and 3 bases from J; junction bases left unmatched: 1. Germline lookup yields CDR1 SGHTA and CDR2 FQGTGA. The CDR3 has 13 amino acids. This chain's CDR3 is CASSFTGDTEAFF. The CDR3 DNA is TGTGCCAGCAGCTTTACAGGGGACACTGAAGCTTTCTTT.

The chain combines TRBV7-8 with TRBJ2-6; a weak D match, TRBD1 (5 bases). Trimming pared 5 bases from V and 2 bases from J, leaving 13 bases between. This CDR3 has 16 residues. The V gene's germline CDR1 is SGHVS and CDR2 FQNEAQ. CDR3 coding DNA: TGTGCCAGCAGCCTCTGGGGCAGGGCTGGGGCCAACGTCCTGACTTTC. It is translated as CASSLWGRAGANVLTF.

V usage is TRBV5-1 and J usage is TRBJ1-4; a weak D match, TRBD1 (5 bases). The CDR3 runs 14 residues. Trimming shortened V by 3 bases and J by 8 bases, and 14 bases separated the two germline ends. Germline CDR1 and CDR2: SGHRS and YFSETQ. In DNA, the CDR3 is TGCGCCAGCAGCTCGACAGTCGGAAGGGAAAAACTGTTTTTT. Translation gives CASSSTVGREKLFF.

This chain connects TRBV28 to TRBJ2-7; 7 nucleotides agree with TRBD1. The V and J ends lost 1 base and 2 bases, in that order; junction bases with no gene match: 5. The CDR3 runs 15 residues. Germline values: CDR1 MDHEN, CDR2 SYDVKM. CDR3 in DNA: TGTGCCAGCAGTTTATCGGGACAGAAAACCTACGAGCAGTACTTC. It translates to CASSLSGQKTYEQYF.

The CDR3 region has the DNA TGTGCCAGCAGCTTATCCGGGGCTGTTGAAAAACTGTTTTTT. It translates to CASSLSGAVEKLFF. The genes are TRBV13 and TRBJ1-4, with a weak D call TRBD1 (5 bases). This CDR3 spans 14 amino acids. CDR1 is PRHDT, CDR2 FYEKMQ, per germline (reference sequence). V gave up 2 bases and J gave up 7 bases, with 11 bases separating them.

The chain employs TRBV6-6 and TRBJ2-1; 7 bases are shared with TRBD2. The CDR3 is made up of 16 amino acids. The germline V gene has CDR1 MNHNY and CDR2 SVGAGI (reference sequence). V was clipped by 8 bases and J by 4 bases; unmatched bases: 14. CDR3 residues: CASSTRAGEAYNEQFF. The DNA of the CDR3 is TGTGCCAGCTCGACCAGGGCGGGAGAGGCGTACAATGAGCAGTTCTTC.

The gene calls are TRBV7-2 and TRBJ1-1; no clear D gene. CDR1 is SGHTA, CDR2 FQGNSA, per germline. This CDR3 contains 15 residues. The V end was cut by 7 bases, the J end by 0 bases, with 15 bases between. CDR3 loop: CASTHSSSLNTEAFF. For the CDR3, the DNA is TGTGCCAGCACCCACAGCAGCAGTTTGAACACTGAAGCTTTCTTT.

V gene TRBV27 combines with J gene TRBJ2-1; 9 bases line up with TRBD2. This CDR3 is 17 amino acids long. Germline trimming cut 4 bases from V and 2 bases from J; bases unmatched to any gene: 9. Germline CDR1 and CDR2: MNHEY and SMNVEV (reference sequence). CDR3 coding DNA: TGTGCCAGCAGTTCGACCCTAGCGGGATTCCCCTACAATGAGCAGTTCTTC. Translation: CASSSTLAGFPYNEQFF.

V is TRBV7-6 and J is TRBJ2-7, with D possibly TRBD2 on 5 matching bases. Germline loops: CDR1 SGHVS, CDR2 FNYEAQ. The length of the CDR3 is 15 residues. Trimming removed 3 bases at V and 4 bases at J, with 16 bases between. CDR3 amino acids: CASSFLPGNLYEQYF. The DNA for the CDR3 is TGTGCCAGCAGCTTCCTCCCGGGGAACTTATACGAGCAGTACTTC.

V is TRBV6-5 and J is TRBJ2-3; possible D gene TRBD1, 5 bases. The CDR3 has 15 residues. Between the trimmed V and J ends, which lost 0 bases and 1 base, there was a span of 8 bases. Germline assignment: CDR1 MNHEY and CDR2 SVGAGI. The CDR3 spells CASSYSQGGTDTQYF. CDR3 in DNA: TGTGCCAGCAGTTACTCCCAGGGTGGCACAGATACGCAGTATTTT.

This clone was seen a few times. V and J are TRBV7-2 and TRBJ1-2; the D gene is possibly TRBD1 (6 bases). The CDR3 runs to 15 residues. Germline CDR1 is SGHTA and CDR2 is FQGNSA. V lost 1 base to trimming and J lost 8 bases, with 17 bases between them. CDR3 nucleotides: TGTGCCAGCAGCTTAGAGCGGGGGCGTTCGCGGGGCTACACCTTC. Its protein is CASSLERGRSRGYTF.

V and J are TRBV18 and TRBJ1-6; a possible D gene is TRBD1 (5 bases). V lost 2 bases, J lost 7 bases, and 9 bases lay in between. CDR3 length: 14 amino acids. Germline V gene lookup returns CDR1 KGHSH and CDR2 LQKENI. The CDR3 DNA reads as TGTGCCAGCTCACCAAGGGGTAACAATTCACCCCTCCACTTT. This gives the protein CASSPRGNNSPLHF.